Presented here are 10 T cell receptor beta chains from one specimen sequenced in a study of control samples from healthy donors and cancer patients. The table came from immunoSEQ multiplex PCR; TCRdb's copy has only in-frame clones and leaves some out. The sample carries about 77,000 clones, 85% to 95% recorded once. The source material was blood. The receptors shown here come from a woman aged 60-75 years in good health.

This chain links TRBV10-3 with TRBJ2-1; D may be TRBD2 (6 bases). CDR3 size: 15 residues. CDR1 is ENHRY, CDR2 SYGVKD, per germline. Between the trimmed V and J ends, which lost 7 bases and 7 bases, there was a span of 20 bases. CDR3 in DNA: TGTGCCATCACCGAGGGAGGCACCGTCGGGAATGAGCAGTTCTTC. It specifies CAITEGGTVGNEQFF.

The chain recombines TRBV18 with TRBJ2-7; the D gene could be TRBD1 or TRBD2 (5 bases each). CDR1 is KGHSH, CDR2 LQKENI, per germline. V lost 2 bases, J lost 6 bases, and 14 bases lay in between. The CDR3 runs to 14 residues. This chain's CDR3 is CASSPSGTPAEQYF. In DNA, the CDR3 is TGTGCCAGCTCACCATCCGGGACCCCGGCCGAGCAGTACTTC.

This chain connects TRBV28 to TRBJ1-3, with TRBD1 as a possible D gene (6 bases). This CDR3 is 16 amino acids long. V dropped 6 bases and J dropped 0 bases, with 15 bases sitting between them. Germline CDR1 and CDR2: MDHEN and SYDVKM. CDR3 in DNA: TGTGCCAGCAGAACAGGGAACCATCTCTCTGGAAACACCATATATTTT. Protein: CASRTGNHLSGNTIYF.

This clone appeared a single time. V usage is TRBV4-1 and J usage is TRBJ1-2, with TRBD1 as a possible D gene (5 bases). This CDR3 comprises 17 residues. V shed 5 bases and J shed 7 bases, with 26 bases lying between them. CDR1 is MGHRA, CDR2 YSYEKL, per germline. CDR3 region: CASSKSPGREPMVGYTF. CDR3 in DNA: TGCGCCAGCAGCAAAAGTCCGGGACGGGAACCTATGGTTGGCTACACCTTC.

V gene TRBV6-6 combines with J gene TRBJ2-3, with no clear D. Trimming took off 7 bases at V and 0 bases at J, with 5 bases between the two ends. Germline V lookup: CDR1 MNHNY, CDR2 SVGAGI (reference sequence). The CDR3 spans 12 residues. CDR3 bases: TGTGCCAGCAAGGACAGCACAGATACGCAGTATTTT. Protein product: CASKDSTDTQYF.

V gene TRBV18 combines with J gene TRBJ2-1; D is possibly TRBD2 (6 bases). Germline CDR1 is KGHSH and CDR2 is LQKENI. Trimming left V 2 bases short and J 7 bases short, with 15 bases between. The CDR3 runs 15 residues. The CDR3 DNA sequence: TGTGCCAGCTCACCAGGGACTTCCCCGAGGAATGAGCAGTTCTTC. It translates to CASSPGTSPRNEQFF.

CDR3 amino acids: CASSVGLAGARETQYF. The CDR3 DNA is TGTGCCAGCAGCGTAGGGCTAGCGGGAGCTAGAGAGACCCAGTACTTC. The genes are TRBV9 and TRBJ2-5, with 10 positions matching TRBD2. Germline lookup yields CDR1 SGDLS and CDR2 YYNGEE. V was pared by 0 bases and J by 4 bases, with 6 bases of the junction left unmatched. The CDR3 is 16 amino acids.

The CDR3 here is CASSYPAFYEQYF. CDR3 nucleotides: TGTGCCAGCAGTTACCCGGCCTTCTACGAGCAGTACTTC. V and J are TRBV6-2 or TRBV6-3 and TRBJ2-7; D ambiguous. This CDR3 is built from 13 residues. The germline gives CDR1 MNHEY, CDR2 SVGEGT. Trimming pared 2 bases from V and 3 bases from J, leaving 8 bases between.

The rearrangement uses TRBV6-5 and TRBJ1-6, with D hard to call. V lost 6 bases and J 2 bases, leaving 2 bases between the germline ends. This CDR3 spans 12 amino acids. The V gene's germline CDR1 is MNHEY and CDR2 SVGAGI. This CDR3 reads CASSAYNSPLHF. The CDR3 DNA follows: TGTGCCAGCAGCGCCTATAATTCACCCCTCCACTTT.

The chain is built from TRBV7-2 and TRBJ2-7, with 7 bases matching TRBD2. Trimming took 3 bases from V and 4 from J; bases not matched to a gene: 6. Germline-derived CDR1 and CDR2 are SGHTA and FQGNSA. The CDR3 runs to 14 residues. CDR3 amino acids: CASSFQRDTYEQYF. For the CDR3, the DNA is TGTGCCAGCAGCTTTCAGCGGGATACTTACGAGCAGTACTTC.